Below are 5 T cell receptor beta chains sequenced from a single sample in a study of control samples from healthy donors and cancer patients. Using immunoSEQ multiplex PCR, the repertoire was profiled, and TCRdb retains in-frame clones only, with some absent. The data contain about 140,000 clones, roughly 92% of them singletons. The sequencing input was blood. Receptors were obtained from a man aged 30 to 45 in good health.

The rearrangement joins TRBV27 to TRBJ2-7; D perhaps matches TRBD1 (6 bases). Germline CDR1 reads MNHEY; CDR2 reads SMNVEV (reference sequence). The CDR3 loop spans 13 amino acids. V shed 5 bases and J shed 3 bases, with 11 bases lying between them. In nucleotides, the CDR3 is TGTGCCAGCAGTCCCGGACAGCTCTACGAGCAGTACTTC. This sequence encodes CASSPGQLYEQYF.

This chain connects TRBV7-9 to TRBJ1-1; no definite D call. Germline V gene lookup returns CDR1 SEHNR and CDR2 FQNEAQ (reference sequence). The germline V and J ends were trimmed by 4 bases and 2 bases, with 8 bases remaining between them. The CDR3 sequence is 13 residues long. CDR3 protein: CASSSGKNTEAFF. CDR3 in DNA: TGTGCCAGCAGCTCGGGGAAAAACACTGAAGCTTTCTTT. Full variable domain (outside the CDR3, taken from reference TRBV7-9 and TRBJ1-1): DTGVSQNPRHKITKRGQNVTFRCDPISEHNRLYWYRQTLGQGPEFLTYFQNEAQLEKSRLLSDRFSAERPKGSFSTLEIQRTEQGDSAMYLCASSSGKNTEAFFGQGTRLTVV.

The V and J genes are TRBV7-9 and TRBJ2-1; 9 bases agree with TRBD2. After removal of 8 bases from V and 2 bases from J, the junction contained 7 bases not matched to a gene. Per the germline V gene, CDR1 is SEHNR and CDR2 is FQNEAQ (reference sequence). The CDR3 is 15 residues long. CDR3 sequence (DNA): TGTGCCAGCGCTCCAATAGCGGGAGCCTACAATGAGCAGTTCTTC. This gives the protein CASAPIAGAYNEQFF.

CDR3 bases: TGTGCCAGTAGTTCACAGGGTTTCACAGATACGCAGTATTTT. Translated, it gives CASSSQGFTDTQYF. The genes are TRBV19 and TRBJ2-3, with TRBD1 as a possible D gene (6 bases). The germline V and J ends were trimmed by 5 bases and 2 bases, with 11 bases remaining between them. CDR3 length: 14 residues. CDR1 is LNHDA, CDR2 SQIVND, per germline (reference sequence).

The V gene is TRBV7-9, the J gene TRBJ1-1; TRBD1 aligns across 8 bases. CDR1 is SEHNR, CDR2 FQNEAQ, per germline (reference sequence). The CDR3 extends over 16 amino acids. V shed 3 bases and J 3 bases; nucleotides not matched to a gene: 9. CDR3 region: CASSFTHRGRHTEAFF. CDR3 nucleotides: TGTGCCAGCAGCTTCACCCACAGGGGGAGGCACACTGAAGCTTTCTTT.